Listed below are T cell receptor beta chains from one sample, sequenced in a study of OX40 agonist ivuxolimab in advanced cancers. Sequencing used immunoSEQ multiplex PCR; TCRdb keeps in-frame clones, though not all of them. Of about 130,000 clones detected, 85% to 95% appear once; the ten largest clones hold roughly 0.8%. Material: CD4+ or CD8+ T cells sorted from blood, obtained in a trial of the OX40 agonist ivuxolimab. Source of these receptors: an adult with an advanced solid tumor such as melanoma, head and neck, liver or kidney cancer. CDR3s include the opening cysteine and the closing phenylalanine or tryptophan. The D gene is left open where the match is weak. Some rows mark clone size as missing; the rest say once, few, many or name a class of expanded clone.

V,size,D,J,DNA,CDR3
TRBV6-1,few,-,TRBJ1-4,TGTGCCAGCAGTGAAAACATAGGGGTAAATGAAAAACTGTTTTTT,CASSENIGVNEKLFF
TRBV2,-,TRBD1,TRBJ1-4,TGTGCCGGGGGGGAGACAGGGAGGGAAAAACTGTTTTTT,CAGGETGREKLFF
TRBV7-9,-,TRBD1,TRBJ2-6,TGTGCCAGCAGCCTCATACAGGGGGCATTTGGGGCCAACGTCCTGACTTTC,CASSLIQGAFGANVLTF
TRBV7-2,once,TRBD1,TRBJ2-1,TGTGCCAGCAGCTTTCGACAGGGCAGCTACAATGAGCAGTTCTTC,CASSFRQGSYNEQFF
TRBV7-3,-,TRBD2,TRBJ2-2,TGTGCCAGCAGCTTTCTAGCGGGAAGAAACACCGGGGAGCTGTTTTTT,CASSFLAGRNTGELFF
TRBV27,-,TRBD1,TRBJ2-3,TGTGCCAGCAGCCCCCGAGACAGGGTCACAGATACGCAGTATTTT,CASSPRDRVTDTQYF
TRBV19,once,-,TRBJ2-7,TGTGCCAGTCCTACCCTAGCGCCGAGCTCCTACGAGCAGTACTTC,CASPTLAPSSYEQYF
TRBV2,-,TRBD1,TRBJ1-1,TGTGCCAGCACCGTGACAGGGTTCACTGAAGCTTTCTTT,CASTVTGFTEAFF
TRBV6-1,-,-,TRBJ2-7,TGTGCCAGCAGTGACGTCCCCGAGCAGTACTTC,CASSDVPEQYF
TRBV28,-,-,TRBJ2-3,TGTGCCAGCAGCATTGATAGATACCTAATAAGGGCAGATACGCAGTATTTT,CASSIDRYLIRADTQYF
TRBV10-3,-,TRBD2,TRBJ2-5,TGTGCCATCAGTGAGTCGATGGGAGGGATCGGGCAGTACTTC,CAISESMGGIGQYF